This is a list of T cell receptor beta chains from one sample in a study of cytomegalovirus exposure and HLA in healthy donors. Sequenced by immunoSEQ multiplex PCR; TCRdb stores in-frame clones only, minus some. Of about 110,000 clones listed, roughly 95% are singletons. Material: PBMCs. These receptors all come from a woman aged 18-30 years in good health and CMV-seronegative. Both conserved end residues are part of each CDR3. A D gene is named only where the DNA matches it firmly. Expanded clones are given a class, and other clones once, few, many or no size at all.

j_call clone_size d_call v_call cdr3_aa cdr3_nt
TRBJ2-3 . TRBD1 TRBV19 CASTDRGTDTQYF TGTGCCAGTACGGACAGGGGCACAGATACGCAGTATTTT
TRBJ2-7 . . TRBV23-1 CASPQGEQYF TGCGCCAGCCCTCAGGGGGAGCAGTACTTC
TRBJ1-6 . . TRBV7-9 CASSLAPLQGTAYNSPLHF TGTGCCAGCAGCTTAGCCCCCCTACAGGGTACCGCCTATAATTCACCCCTCCACTTT
TRBJ1-5 . . TRBV28 CASSLATGHMSNQPQHF TGTGCCAGCAGTTTAGCTACCGGACACATGAGCAATCAGCCCCAGCATTTT
TRBJ2-7 . . TRBV7-7 CASSRPRETYEQYF TGTGCCAGCAGCCGCCCTAGAGAAACCTACGAGCAGTACTTC
TRBJ1-1 . TRBD1 TRBV27 CASSLAQGMTEAFF TGTGCCAGCAGTTTAGCACAGGGGATGACTGAAGCTTTCTTT
TRBJ1-4 . . TRBV5-6 CASSLGSGIGEKLFF TGTGCCAGCAGCTTGGGTTCAGGGATCGGTGAAAAACTGTTTTTT
TRBJ2-1 . TRBD2 TRBV30 CAWEETSVDYNEQFF TGTGCCTGGGAGGAGACTAGCGTGGACTACAATGAGCAGTTCTTC
TRBJ2-7 . TRBD2 TRBV27 CASSLGLAGDSYEQYF TGTGCCAGCAGTCTGGGACTAGCGGGGGACTCCTACGAGCAGTACTTC
TRBJ1-5 . . TRBV29-1 CSPDRSNQPQHF TGCAGCCCCGACAGATCCAATCAGCCCCAGCATTTT
TRBJ2-3 . . TRBV9 CASSATLGGANTQYF TGTGCCAGCAGCGCGACCCTAGGGGGGGCTAATACGCAGTATTTT
TRBJ2-3 . TRBD2 TRBV5-1 CASSLAPSGSTDTQYF TGCGCCAGCAGCTTGGCGCCTAGCGGTAGCACAGATACGCAGTATTTT
TRBJ2-7 . TRBD2 TRBV2 CASSERGARYEQYF TGTGCCAGCAGTGAGCGGGGGGCCCGCTACGAGCAGTACTTC
TRBJ1-1 . . TRBV5-1 CASTTAGGNTEAFF TGCGCCAGCACCACCGCGGGGGGGAACACTGAAGCTTTCTTT
TRBJ2-1 . . TRBV6-5 CASSRDRWEWFF TGTGCCAGCAGTAGAGACAGGTGGGAGTGGTTCTTC
TRBJ2-2 . TRBD1 TRBV9 CASSELQGTGELFF TGTGCCAGCAGCGAATTACAGGGGACCGGGGAGCTGTTTTTT
TRBJ1-2 . TRBD1 TRBV5-6 CASIQGQGAPLYGYTF TGTGCCAGCATCCAAGGACAGGGGGCTCCCCTCTATGGCTACACCTTC
TRBJ1-6 . TRBD1 TRBV5-1 CASSWSPGQGASGSPLHF TGCGCCAGCAGCTGGTCTCCGGGACAGGGGGCGTCGGGTTCACCCCTCCACTTT
TRBJ2-7 . . TRBV12-2 CASRLPKKGAFYEQYF TGTGCAAGTCGCTTACCCAAAAAAGGGGCTTTTTACGAGCAGTACTTC
TRBJ2-1 . . TRBV13 CASSLTGGNEQFF TGTGCCAGCAGCTTAACCGGGGGTAATGAGCAGTTCTTC
TRBJ1-2 . . TRBV6-6 CASSPAGDYGYTF TGTGCCAGCAGTCCTGCAGGGGACTATGGCTACACCTTC
TRBJ1-1 once . TRBV5-1 CASSSRDSDTEAFF TGCGCCAGCAGCAGCCGGGATTCAGACACTGAAGCTTTCTTT
TRBJ1-1 . . TRBV11-2 CASSLQGMNTEAFF TGTGCCAGCAGCTTACAGGGGATGAACACTGAAGCTTTCTTT
TRBJ2-7 . TRBD1 TRBV19 CAILRGQSSYEQYF TGTGCCATCCTCAGGGGGCAGAGCTCCTACGAGCAGTACTTC
TRBJ1-2 . . TRBV6-1 CAIAGSWSLLDGYTF TGTGCGATTGCGGGGTCTTGGTCCCTGTTGGATGGCTACACCTTC
TRBJ1-1 few . TRBV7-2 CASSQRGNTEAFF TGTGCCAGCAGCCAACGGGGGAACACTGAAGCTTTCTTT
TRBJ2-7 . . TRBV28 CASNLAAGEQYF TGTGCCAGCAACCTGGCGGCGGGCGAGCAGTACTTC
TRBJ2-1 once . TRBV6-6 CASSWEGGEQFF TGTGCCAGCAGTTGGGAGGGGGGTGAGCAGTTCTTC
TRBJ1-2 . . TRBV27 CASRRTGYYGYTF TGTGCCAGCAGGCGGACGGGATACTATGGCTACACCTTC